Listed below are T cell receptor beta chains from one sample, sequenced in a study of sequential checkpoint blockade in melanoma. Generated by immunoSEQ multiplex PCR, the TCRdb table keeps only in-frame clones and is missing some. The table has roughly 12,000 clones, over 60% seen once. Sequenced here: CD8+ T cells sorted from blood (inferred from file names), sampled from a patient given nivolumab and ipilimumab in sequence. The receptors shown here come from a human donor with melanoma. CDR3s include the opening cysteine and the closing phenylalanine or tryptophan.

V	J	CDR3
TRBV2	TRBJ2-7	CASKSTYEQYF
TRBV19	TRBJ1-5	CASSTPRDRGNEQPQHF
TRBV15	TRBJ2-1	CATSRDLSSGSPSGEQFF
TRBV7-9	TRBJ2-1	CASSSGQGVLNEQFF
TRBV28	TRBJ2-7	CASSLLDTALSEQYF
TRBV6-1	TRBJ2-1	CASTNGLGEYNEQFF
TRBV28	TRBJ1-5	CASSLSGPTGEELGQPQHF
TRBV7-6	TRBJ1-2	CASSLAQYGYTF
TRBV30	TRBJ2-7	CAWSVTGAEQYF
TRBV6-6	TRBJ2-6	CASSDDNSGANVLTF
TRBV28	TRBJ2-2	CASSPGTTFTGELFF
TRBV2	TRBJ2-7	CASSDGDRGSYEQYF
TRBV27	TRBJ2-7	CASSLDEAGKGVGEQYF
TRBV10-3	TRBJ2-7	CAISESEGDEQYF
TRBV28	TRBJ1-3	CASRGGLSGNTIYF
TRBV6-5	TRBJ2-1	CASSMRGSSYNEQFF
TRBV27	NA	CASSLSGFVYEQYF
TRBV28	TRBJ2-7	CASSFKNRDKGRQYF
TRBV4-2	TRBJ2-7	CASSQGTGYSYEQYF
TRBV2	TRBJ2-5	CASDTRQGFQETQYF
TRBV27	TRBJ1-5	CASSLAGVNQPQHF
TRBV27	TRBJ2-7	CASSDNPGQGADEQYF
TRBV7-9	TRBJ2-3	CASTLLQLGAQDTQYF
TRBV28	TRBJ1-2	CASSLYRDELNYGYTF
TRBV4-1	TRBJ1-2	CASSLDPGQFYGYTF
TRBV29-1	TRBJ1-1	CSADTDRGAEAFF
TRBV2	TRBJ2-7	CASMSRAGGPYEQYF
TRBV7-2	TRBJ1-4	CASSLASGTGFEKLFF
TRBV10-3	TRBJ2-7	CAISEGGKGHEQYF
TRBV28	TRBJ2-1	CASSLRTSGGAYNEQFF
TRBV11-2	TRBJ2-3	CASSFSGSSTDTQYF